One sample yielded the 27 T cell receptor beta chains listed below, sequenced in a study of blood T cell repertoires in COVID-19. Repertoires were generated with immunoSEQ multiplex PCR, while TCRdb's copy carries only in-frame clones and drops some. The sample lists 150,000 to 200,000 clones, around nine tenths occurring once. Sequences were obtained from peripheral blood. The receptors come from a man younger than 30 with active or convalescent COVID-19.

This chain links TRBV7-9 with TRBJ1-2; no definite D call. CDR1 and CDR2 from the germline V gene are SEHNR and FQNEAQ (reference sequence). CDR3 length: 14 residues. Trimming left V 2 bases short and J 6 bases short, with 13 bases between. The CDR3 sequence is CASSLHGLNDGYTF. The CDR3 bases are TGTGCCAGCAGCTTACACGGACTCAACGATGGCTACACCTTC.

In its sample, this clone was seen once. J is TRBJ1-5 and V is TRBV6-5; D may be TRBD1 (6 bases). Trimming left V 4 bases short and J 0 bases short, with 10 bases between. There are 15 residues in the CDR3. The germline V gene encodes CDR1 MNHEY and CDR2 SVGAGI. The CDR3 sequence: CASSLDSYSNQPQHF. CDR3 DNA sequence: TGTGCCAGCAGTTTGGACAGCTATAGCAATCAGCCCCAGCATTTT.

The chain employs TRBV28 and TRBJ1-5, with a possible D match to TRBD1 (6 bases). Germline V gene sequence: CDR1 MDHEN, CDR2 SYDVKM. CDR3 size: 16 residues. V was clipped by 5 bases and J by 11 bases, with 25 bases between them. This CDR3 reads CASSDSGGGASRTQHF. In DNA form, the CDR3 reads TGTGCCAGCAGTGACTCAGGCGGGGGCGCCTCCAGAACCCAGCATTTT.

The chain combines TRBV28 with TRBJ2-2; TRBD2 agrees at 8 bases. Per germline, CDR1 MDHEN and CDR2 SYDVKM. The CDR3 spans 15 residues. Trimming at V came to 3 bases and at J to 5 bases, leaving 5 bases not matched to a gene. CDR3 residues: CASSFRGLETGELFF. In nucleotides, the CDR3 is TGTGCCAGCAGTTTTCGGGGACTAGAAACCGGGGAGCTGTTTTTT.

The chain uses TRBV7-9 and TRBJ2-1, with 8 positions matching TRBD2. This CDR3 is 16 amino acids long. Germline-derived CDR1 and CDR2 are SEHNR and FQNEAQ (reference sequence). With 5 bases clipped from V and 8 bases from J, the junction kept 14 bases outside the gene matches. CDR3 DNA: TGTGCCAGCAGCCCTCTCAGAACGGGAGGGAGCGATGAGCAGTTCTTC. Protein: CASSPLRTGGSDEQFF.

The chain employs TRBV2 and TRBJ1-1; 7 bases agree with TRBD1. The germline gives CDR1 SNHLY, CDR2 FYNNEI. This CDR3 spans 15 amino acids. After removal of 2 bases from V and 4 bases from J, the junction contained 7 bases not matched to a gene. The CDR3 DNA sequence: TGTGCCAGCAGTGAAAAGGGGGCGGGAGGCACTGAAGCTTTCTTT. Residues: CASSEKGAGGTEAFF.

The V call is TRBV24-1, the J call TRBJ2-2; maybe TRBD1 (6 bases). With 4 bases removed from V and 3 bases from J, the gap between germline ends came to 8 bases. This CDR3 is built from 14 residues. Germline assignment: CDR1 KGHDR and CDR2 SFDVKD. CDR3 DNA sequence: TGTGCCACCAGTGACTACAGGGACACCGGGGAGCTGTTTTTT. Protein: CATSDYRDTGELFF.

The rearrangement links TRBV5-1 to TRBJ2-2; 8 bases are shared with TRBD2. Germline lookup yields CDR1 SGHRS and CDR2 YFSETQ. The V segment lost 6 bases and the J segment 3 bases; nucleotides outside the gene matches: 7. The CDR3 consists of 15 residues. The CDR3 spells CASNPLSGDTGELFF. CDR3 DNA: TGCGCCAGCAACCCCCTTAGCGGGGACACCGGGGAGCTGTTTTTT.

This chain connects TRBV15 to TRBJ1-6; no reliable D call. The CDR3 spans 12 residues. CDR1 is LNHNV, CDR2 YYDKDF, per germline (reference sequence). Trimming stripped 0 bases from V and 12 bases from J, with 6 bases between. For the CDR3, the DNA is TGTGCCACCAGCAGAGAGAGTGGACCCCTCCACTTT. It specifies CATSRESGPLHF.

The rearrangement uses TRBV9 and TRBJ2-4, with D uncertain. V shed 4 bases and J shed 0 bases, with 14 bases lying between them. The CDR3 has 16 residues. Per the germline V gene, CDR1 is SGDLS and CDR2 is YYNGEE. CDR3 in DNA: TGTGCCAGCAGCCCGCTGGTAAGCCGAGCCAAAAACATTCAGTACTTC. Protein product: CASSPLVSRAKNIQYF.

The CDR3 region has the DNA TGTGCCAGCAGCCTCGGGACAGGCCAGAACACCTTC. Encoded protein: CASSLGTGQNTF. This rearrangement joins TRBV12-3 or TRBV12-4 to TRBJ1-2, with 8 bases aligning to TRBD1. This CDR3 contains 12 residues. V dropped 6 bases and J dropped 12; count of bases not matched to a gene: 9.

The CDR3 reads CASSGLAGVPNQETQYF. The CDR3 coding sequence is TGTGCCAGCAGTGGACTAGCGGGGGTACCTAACCAAGAGACCCAGTACTTC. The rearrangement joins TRBV28 to TRBJ2-5; the match to TRBD2 covers 13 bases. Germline CDR1 and CDR2: MDHEN and SYDVKM. Trimming at V came to 5 bases and at J to 0 bases, leaving 6 bases not matched to a gene. This CDR3 is built from 17 residues.

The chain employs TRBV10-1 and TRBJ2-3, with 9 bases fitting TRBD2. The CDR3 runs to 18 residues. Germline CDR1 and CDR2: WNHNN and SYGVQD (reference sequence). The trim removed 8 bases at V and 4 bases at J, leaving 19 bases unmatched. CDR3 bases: TGCGCCAGCCCTATGGCCCTGGTAGTAGCGGGAGCTGCAGATACGCAGTATTTT. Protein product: CASPMALVVAGAADTQYF.

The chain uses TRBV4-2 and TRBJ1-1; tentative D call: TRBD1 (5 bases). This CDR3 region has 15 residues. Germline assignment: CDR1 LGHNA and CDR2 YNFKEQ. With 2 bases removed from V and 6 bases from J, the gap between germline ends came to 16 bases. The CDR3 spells CASSQSSLGGAEAFF. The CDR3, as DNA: TGTGCCAGCAGCCAATCCTCCCTCGGAGGGGCTGAAGCTTTCTTT.

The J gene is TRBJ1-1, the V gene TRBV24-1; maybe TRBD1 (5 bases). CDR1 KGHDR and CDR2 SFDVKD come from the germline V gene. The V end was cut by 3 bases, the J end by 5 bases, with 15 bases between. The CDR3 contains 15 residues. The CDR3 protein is CATSDPSGGGTEAFF. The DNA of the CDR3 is TGTGCCACCAGTGATCCCTCCGGGGGGGGGACTGAAGCTTTCTTT.

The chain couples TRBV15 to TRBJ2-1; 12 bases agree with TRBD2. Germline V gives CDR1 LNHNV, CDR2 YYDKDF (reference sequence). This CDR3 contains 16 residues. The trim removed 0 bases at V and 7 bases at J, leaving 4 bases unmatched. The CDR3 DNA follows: TGTGCCACCAGCAGAGATGGTACTAGCGGGGGGAATGAGCAGTTCTTC. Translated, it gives CATSRDGTSGGNEQFF.

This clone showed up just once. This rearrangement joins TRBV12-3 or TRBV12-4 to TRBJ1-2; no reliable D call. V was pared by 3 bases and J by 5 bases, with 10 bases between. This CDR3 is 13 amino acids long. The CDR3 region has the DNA TGTGCCAGCAGTTTTGACGGGAAGTATGGCTACACCTTC. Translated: CASSFDGKYGYTF.

CDR3 amino acids: CATADSANYGYTF. The CDR3 DNA follows: TGTGCCACCGCGGACAGTGCTAACTATGGCTACACCTTC. V and J are TRBV28 and TRBJ1-2, with D maybe TRBD1 (6 bases). Germline V lookup: CDR1 MDHEN, CDR2 SYDVKM. The V and J ends lost 10 bases and 0 bases respectively, with 12 bases between them. The CDR3 is 13 amino acids.

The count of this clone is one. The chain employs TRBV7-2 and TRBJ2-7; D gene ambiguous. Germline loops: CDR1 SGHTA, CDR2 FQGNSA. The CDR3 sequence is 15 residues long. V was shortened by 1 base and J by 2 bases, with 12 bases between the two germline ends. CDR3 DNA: TGTGCCAGCAGCTTAGAGTGGCGGCCAACCTACGAGCAGTACTTC. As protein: CASSLEWRPTYEQYF.

This chain's CDR3 is CASSFARQGAGELFF. The DNA of the CDR3 is TGTGCCAGCAGTTTCGCTCGACAGGGAGCCGGGGAGCTGTTTTTT. The chain is built from TRBV27 and TRBJ2-2, with 7 bases aligning to TRBD1. This CDR3 comprises 15 residues. Germline-derived CDR1 and CDR2 are MNHEY and SMNVEV (reference sequence). V dropped 3 bases and J dropped 6; count of bases not matched to a gene: 7.

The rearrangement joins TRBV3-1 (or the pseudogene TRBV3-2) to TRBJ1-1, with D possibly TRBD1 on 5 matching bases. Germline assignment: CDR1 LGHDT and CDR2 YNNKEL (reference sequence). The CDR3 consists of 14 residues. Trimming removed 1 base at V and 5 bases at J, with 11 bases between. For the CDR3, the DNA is TGTGCCAGCAGCCAAGTTTTTCGGGGGACTGAAGCTTTCTTT. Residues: CASSQVFRGTEAFF.

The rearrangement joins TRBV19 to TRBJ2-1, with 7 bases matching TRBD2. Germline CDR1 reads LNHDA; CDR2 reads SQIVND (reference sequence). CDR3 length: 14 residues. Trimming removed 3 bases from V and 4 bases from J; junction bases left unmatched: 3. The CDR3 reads CASSISGWYNEQFF. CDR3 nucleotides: TGTGCCAGTAGTATTAGCGGGTGGTACAATGAGCAGTTCTTC.

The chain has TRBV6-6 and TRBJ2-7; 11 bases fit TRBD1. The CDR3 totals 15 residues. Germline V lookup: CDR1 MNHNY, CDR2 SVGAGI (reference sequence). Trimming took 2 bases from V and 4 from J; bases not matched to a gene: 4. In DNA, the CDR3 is TGTGCCAGCAGTTACGCGGGACAGGGGGGGTACGAGCAGTACTTC. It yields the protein CASSYAGQGGYEQYF.

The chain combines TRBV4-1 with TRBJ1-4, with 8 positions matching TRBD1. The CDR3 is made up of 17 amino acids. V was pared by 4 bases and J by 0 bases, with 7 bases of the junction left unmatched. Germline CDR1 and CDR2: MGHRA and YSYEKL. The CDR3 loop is CASSRWTGPATNEKLFF. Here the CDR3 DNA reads TGCGCCAGCAGCCGATGGACAGGGCCTGCAACTAATGAAAAACTGTTTTTT.

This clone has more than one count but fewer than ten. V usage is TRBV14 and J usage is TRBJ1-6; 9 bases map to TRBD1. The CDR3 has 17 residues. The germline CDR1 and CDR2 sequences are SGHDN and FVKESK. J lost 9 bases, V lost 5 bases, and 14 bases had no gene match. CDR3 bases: TGTGCCAGCAGCGACCGATCAGGACAGGGGTTTTTTTCACCCCTCCACTTT. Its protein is CASSDRSGQGFFSPLHF.

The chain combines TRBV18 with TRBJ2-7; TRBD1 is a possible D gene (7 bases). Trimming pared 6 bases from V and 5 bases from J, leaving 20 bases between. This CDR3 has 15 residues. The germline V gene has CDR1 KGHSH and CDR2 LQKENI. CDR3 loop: CASSSNNRGGNEQYF. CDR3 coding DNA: TGTGCCAGCTCGTCGAATAACAGGGGAGGAAACGAGCAGTACTTC.

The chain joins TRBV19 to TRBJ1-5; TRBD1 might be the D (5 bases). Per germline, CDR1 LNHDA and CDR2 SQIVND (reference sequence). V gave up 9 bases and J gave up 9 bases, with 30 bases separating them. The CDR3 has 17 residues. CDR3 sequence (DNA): TGTGCCAGCACTAGGGCAGGGACTTTCGGTATTAGTAGGCCCCAGCATTTT. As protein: CASTRAGTFGISRPQHF.